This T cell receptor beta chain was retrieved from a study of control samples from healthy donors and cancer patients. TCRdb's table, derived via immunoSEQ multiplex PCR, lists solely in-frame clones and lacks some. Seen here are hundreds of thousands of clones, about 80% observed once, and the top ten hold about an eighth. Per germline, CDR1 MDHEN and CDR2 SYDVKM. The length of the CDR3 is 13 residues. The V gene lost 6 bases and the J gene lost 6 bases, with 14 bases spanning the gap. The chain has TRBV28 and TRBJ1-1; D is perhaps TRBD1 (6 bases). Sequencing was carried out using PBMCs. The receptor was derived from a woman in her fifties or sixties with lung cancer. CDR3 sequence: CASRIGGQAEAFF. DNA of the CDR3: TGTGCCAGCAGGATCGGGGGGCAGGCTGAAGCTTTCTTT.